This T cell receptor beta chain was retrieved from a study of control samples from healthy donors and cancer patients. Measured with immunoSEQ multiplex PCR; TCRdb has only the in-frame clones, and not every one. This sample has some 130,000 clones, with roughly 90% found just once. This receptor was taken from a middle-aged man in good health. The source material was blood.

The CDR3 nucleotides are TGTGCCACCGGGTCTCTCTCCTACAATGAGCAGTTCTTC. Amino acid sequence: CATGSLSYNEQFF. The chain employs TRBV24-1 and TRBJ2-1, with D uncertain. Germline CDR1 is KGHDR and CDR2 is SFDVKD. Trimming removed 9 bases at V and 0 bases at J, with 8 bases between. This CDR3 comprises 13 residues.